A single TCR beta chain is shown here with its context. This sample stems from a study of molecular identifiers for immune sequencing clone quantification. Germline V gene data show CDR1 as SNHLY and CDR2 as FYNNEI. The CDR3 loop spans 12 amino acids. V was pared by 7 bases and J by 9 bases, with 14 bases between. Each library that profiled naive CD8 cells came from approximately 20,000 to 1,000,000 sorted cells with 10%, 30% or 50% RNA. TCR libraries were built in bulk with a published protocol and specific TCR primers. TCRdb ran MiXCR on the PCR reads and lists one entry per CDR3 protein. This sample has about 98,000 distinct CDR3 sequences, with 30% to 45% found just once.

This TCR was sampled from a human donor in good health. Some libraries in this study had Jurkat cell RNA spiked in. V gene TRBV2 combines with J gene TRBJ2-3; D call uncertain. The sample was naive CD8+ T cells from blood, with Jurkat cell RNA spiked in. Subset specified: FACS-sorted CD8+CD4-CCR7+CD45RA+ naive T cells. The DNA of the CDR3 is TGTGCCAGCAAGGACCCTTTAGGAACGCAGTATTTT. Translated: CASKDPLGTQYF.